The 19 T cell receptor beta chains below were found in one sample sequenced in a study of read filtering for tumor transcriptome and immune sequencing. This library used roughly 430 ng RNA and molecular barcoded adaptors spanning alpha/delta and beta/gamma chains. A single record per CDR3 protein comes from TCRdb applying MiXCR to the reads. The profile shows 13,000 to 15,000 distinct CDR3 sequences, around 21% of them singletons. Input material: a population of CD138-negative cells sorted from bone marrow. These receptors were taken from a donor aged 40 or over with multiple myeloma.

This clonotype was recorded at least ten times. The rearrangement joins TRBV12-3 or TRBV12-4 to TRBJ2-1, with 7 nucleotides matching TRBD2. Trimming at V came to 7 bases and at J to 2 bases, leaving 14 bases not matched to a gene. This CDR3 is built from 17 residues. The CDR3 protein is CASTLAVQRATYNEQFF. Written as DNA, the CDR3 is TGTGCCAGCACCCTAGCGGTCCAGCGGGCGACCTACAATGAGCAGTTCTTC.

This clonotype was recorded many times. J is TRBJ2-1 and V is TRBV11-2; TRBD2 agrees at 15 bases. The J segment lost 3 bases and the V segment lost 1 base, leaving 7 bases of the junction unmatched. From germline, CDR1 is SGHAT and CDR2 FQNNGV. The CDR3 covers 19 residues. DNA for the CDR3: TGTGCCAGCAGCTTAGGGGGACTAGCGGGAGGCCCTGTCTACAATGAGCAGTTCTTC. Translated: CASSLGGLAGGPVYNEQFF.

This clonotype was counted many times. The rearrangement links TRBV29-1 to TRBJ1-1; D ambiguous. The CDR3 length is 13 residues. Germline assignment: CDR1 SQVTM and CDR2 ANQGSEA. Trimming stripped 0 bases from V and 3 bases from J, with 8 bases between. The CDR3 spells CSVEDQRYTEAFF. As DNA, the CDR3 is TGCAGCGTTGAAGACCAGAGATACACTGAAGCTTTCTTT.

This clonotype appeared many times. This sequence joins TRBV21-1 and TRBJ2-3; TRBD1 is the table's D call and was not checked against the DNA. TRBV21-1 is marked as a pseudogene. The CDR3 has 15 residues. This CDR3 is CASSPPSRSTDTQYF. The CDR3 nucleotides are TGTGCCAGCAGCCCCCCTTCTAGAAGCACAGATACGCAGTATTTT.

For this clonotype: An end of the junction does not agree with germline; a read error may underlie this. The chain is built from TRBV7-8 and TRBJ2-2; 10 bases are a match to TRBD2. Germline CDR1 reads SGHVS; CDR2 reads FQNEAQ. The CDR3 loop spans 16 amino acids. CDR3 in DNA: TGTGTCAGCAGGACCGGGACTAGCGACGGCACCGGGGAGCTGTTTTTT. Translation: CVSRTGTSDGTGELFF.

V and J are TRBV12-3 or TRBV12-4 and TRBJ2-2, with D tentatively TRBD2 (5 bases). CDR3 length equals 15 residues. V lost 2 bases, J lost 3 bases, and 10 bases lay in between. The CDR3 reads CASSLYGKYTGELFF. The CDR3 nucleotides read TGTGCCAGCAGTTTATACGGGAAGTACACCGGGGAGCTGTTTTTT.

The chain couples TRBV30 to TRBJ1-4, with a tentative D call TRBD1 (5 bases). Trimming removed 3 bases from V and 7 bases from J, with 12 bases in between. The V gene's germline CDR1 is GTSNPN and CDR2 SVGIG (reference sequence). This CDR3 is 13 amino acids long. This chain's CDR3 is CAWRVGRGEKLFF. CDR3 bases: TGTGCCTGGAGGGTAGGGAGGGGTGAAAAACTGTTTTTT.

This clonotype appeared a few times. The CDR3: CASSYSNFGVQETQYF. CDR3 bases: TGTGCCAGCAGTTACTCGAATTTTGGAGTCCAAGAGACCCAGTACTTC. V usage is TRBV6-5 and J usage is TRBJ2-5; D is ambiguous. The CDR3 loop spans 16 amino acids. V gave up 0 bases and J gave up 1 base, with 12 bases separating them. CDR1 MNHEY and CDR2 SVGAGI come from the germline V gene.

V gene TRBV10-3 combines with J gene TRBJ2-5; 10 bases map to TRBD2. Germline CDR1 is ENHRY and CDR2 is SYGVKD. With 6 bases clipped from V and 4 bases from J, the junction kept 17 bases outside the gene matches. The CDR3 sequence is 18 residues long. CDR3 in amino acids: CAIREAGGPFGGGETQYF. CDR3 DNA: TGTGCCATCAGGGAAGCGGGGGGGCCCTTCGGAGGTGGAGAGACCCAGTACTTC.

This clonotype was seen ten or more times. This CDR3 is CAISEWSRGLAGNTGELFF. CDR3 DNA: TGTGCCATCAGTGAGTGGTCCCGAGGACTAGCGGGAAACACCGGGGAGCTGTTTTTT. This chain links TRBV10-3 with TRBJ2-2; TRBD2 aligns across 12 bases. V was clipped by 1 base and J by 2 bases; unmatched bases: 8. This CDR3 has 19 amino acids. Germline values: CDR1 ENHRY, CDR2 SYGVKD.

The genes are TRBV6-2 or TRBV6-3 and TRBJ2-7; D remains unclear. This CDR3 contains 13 residues. The ends were cut back, 2 bases at V and 3 bases at J, with 8 bases in the middle. CDR1 MNHEY and CDR2 SVGEGT come from the germline V gene. The CDR3 region is CASSYALGYEQYF. In DNA, the CDR3 is TGTGCCAGCAGTTACGCGCTGGGCTACGAGCAGTACTTC.

CDR3 in amino acids: CASSLAAAENTGELFF. The CDR3 nucleotides read TGTGCCAGCAGCTTGGCCGCAGCGGAGAACACCGGGGAGCTGTTTTTT. V usage is TRBV5-5 and J usage is TRBJ2-2, with a weak D call TRBD2 (5 bases). The V end was cut by 0 bases, the J end by 1 base, with 10 bases between. Germline V CDR1 and CDR2: SGHKS, YYEKEE (reference sequence). This CDR3 spans 16 amino acids.

Many counts were recorded for this clonotype. The chain joins TRBV28 to TRBJ2-1; D is perhaps TRBD1 or TRBD2 (5 bases each). Germline values: CDR1 MDHEN, CDR2 SYDVKM. The CDR3 runs 14 residues. Trimming stripped 3 bases from V and 2 bases from J, with 8 bases between. The CDR3 DNA reads TGTGCCAGCAGTTTGCAGGGACCCTACAATGAGCAGTTCTTC. As protein: CASSLQGPYNEQFF.

Of note for this clonotype: With a much larger clone just one base away, this may be a read error. This rearrangement joins TRBV28 to TRBJ1-1; no firm D call. Germline V gene data show CDR1 as MDHEN and CDR2 as SYDVKM. This CDR3 comprises 13 residues. Trimming left V 4 bases short and J 11 bases short, with 17 bases between. The CDR3 is CASSSPPGHEAFF. In nucleotides, the CDR3 is TGTGCCAGCAGTTCCCCCCCGGGCCACGAGGCTTTCTTT.

Ten or more counts support this clonotype. V usage is TRBV2 and J usage is TRBJ2-7, with TRBD2 identical over 9 bases. The CDR3 has 14 amino acids. Germline values: CDR1 SNHLY, CDR2 FYNNEI. V lost 3 bases, J lost 2 bases, and 2 bases stayed unmatched. For the CDR3, the DNA is TGTGCCAGCAGTGAGGGACTAGCAGCCTACGAGCAGTACTTC. Translated, it gives CASSEGLAAYEQYF.

This clonotype was seen repeatedly, ten times or more. For the CDR3, the DNA is TGTGCCAGCAGTTTACAAAAAAGCACTGAAGCTTTCTTT. It codes for CASSLQKSTEAFF. The chain has TRBV28 and TRBJ1-1; D gene ambiguous. The germline CDR1 and CDR2 sequences are MDHEN and SYDVKM. Trimming stripped 2 bases from V and 4 bases from J, with 8 bases between. CDR3 length: 13 amino acids.

The chain carries TRBV7-8 and TRBJ2-1; D is undetermined. This CDR3 is built from 19 residues. CDR1 and CDR2 (germline): SGHVS, FQNEAQ. The V and J ends lost 2 bases and 0 bases respectively, with 20 bases between them. CDR3 coding DNA: TGTGCCAGCAGCTTAAGGGCAGGTCTGTCTGAGACCTCCTACAATGAGCAGTTCTTC. This translates into CASSLRAGLSETSYNEQFF.

This clonotype was detected ten times or more. The J gene is TRBJ1-1, the V gene TRBV12-3 or TRBV12-4; possibly TRBD1 for D (5 bases). There are 12 residues in the CDR3. The V end lost 8 bases, the J end lost 4 bases, and 11 bases lay between the germline ends. CDR3 protein: CASSPGGTEAFF. The DNA of the CDR3 is TGTGCCAGCTCCCCGGGGGGCACTGAAGCTTTCTTT.

This clonotype appeared many times. The J gene is TRBJ2-1, the V gene TRBV11-3; unclear D gene. From germline, CDR1 is SGHNT and CDR2 YENEEA. V was trimmed by 5 bases and J by 2 bases, leaving 4 bases between them. This CDR3 is built from 12 residues. The CDR3 sequence: CASSPTYNEQFF. In nucleotides, the CDR3 is TGTGCCAGCAGCCCGACCTACAATGAGCAGTTCTTC.